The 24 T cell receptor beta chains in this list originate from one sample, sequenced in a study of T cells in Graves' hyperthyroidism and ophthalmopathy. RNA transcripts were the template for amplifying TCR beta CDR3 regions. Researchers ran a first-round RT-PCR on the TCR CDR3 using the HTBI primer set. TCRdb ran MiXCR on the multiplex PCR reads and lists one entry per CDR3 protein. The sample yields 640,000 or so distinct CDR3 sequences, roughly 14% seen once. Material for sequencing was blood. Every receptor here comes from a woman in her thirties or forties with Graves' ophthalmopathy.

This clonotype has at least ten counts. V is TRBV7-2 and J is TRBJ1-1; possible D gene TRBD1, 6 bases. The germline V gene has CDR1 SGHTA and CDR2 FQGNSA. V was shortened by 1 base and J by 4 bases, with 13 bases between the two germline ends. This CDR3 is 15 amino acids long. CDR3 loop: CASSLEGRGGTEAFF. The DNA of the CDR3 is TGTGCCAGCAGCTTAGAGGGCAGGGGTGGCACTGAAGCTTTCTTT.

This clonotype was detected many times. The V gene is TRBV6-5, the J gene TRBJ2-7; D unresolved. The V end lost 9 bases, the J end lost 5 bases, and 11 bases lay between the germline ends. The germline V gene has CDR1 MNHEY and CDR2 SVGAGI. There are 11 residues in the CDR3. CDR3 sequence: CASTKGHEQYF. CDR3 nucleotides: TGTGCCAGTACAAAGGGCCACGAGCAGTACTTC.

The CDR3 DNA is TGCAGCGGGTCGACAGGGGGCCACGAGCAGTACTTC. This translates into CSGSTGGHEQYF. The chain combines TRBV29-1 with TRBJ2-7, with 10 bases fitting TRBD1. This CDR3 region has 12 residues. CDR1 SQVTM and CDR2 ANQGSEA come from the germline V gene. The junction had 5 bases not matched to a gene; V was cut back by 7 bases and J by 5 bases.

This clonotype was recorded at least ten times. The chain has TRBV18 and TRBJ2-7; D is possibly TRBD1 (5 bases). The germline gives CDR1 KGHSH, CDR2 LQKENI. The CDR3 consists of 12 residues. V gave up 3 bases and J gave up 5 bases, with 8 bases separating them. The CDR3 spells CASSPSGNEQYF. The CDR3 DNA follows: TGTGCCAGCTCACCGTCAGGGAACGAGCAGTACTTC. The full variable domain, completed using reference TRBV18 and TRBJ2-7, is NAGVMQNPRHLVRRRGQEARLRCSPMKGHSHVYWYRQLPEEGLKFMVYLQKENIIDESGMPKERFSAEFPKEGPSILRIQQVVRGDSAAYFCASSPSGNEQYFGPGTRLTVT.

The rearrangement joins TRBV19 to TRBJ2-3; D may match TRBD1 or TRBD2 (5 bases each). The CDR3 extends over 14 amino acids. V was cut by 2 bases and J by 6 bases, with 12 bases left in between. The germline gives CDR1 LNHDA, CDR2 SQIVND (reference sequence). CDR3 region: CASSIQKRGDTQYF. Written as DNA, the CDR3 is TGTGCCAGTAGTATACAGAAACGGGGCGATACGCAGTATTTT.

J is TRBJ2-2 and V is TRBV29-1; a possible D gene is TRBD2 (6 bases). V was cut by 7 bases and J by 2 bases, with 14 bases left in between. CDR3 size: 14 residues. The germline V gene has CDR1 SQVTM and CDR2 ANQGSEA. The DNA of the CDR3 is TGCAGCGCCGTGACTAGTCTTAACACCGGGGAGCTGTTTTTT. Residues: CSAVTSLNTGELFF.

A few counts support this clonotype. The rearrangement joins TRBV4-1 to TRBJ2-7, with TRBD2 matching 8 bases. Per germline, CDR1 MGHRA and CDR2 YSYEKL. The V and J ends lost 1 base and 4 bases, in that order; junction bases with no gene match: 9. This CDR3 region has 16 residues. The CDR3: CASSQARGGETYEQYF. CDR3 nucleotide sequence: TGCGCCAGCAGCCAAGCTCGGGGGGGGGAGACGTACGAGCAGTACTTC.

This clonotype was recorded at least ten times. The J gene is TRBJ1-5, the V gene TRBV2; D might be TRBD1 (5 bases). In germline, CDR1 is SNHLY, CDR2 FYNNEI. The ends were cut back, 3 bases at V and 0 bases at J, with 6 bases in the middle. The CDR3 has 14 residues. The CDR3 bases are TGTGCCAGCAGTGAGACAGATAGCAATCAGCCCCAGCATTTT. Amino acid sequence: CASSETDSNQPQHF.

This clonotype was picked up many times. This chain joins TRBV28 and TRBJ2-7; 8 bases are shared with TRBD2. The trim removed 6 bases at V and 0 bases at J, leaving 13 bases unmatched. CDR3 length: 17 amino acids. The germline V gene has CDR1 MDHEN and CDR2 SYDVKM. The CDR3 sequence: CASSPRRSGRDSYEQYF. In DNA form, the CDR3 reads TGTGCCAGCAGCCCGCGGCGGTCCGGGAGGGACTCCTACGAGCAGTACTTC.

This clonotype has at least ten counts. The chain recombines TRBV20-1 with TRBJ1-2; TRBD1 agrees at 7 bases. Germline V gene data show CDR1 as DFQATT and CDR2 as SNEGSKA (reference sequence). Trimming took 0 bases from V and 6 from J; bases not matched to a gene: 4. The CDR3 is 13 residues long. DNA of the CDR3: TGCAGTGCTAGAGATGACAGGGTAAATGGCTACACCTTC. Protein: CSARDDRVNGYTF.

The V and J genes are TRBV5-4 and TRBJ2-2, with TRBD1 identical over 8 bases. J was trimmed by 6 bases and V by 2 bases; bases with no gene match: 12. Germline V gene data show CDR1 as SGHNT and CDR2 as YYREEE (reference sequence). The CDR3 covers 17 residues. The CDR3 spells CASSFDRGFRVAGELFF. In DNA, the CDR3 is TGTGCCAGCAGCTTCGACAGGGGTTTTCGGGTTGCCGGGGAGCTGTTTTTT.

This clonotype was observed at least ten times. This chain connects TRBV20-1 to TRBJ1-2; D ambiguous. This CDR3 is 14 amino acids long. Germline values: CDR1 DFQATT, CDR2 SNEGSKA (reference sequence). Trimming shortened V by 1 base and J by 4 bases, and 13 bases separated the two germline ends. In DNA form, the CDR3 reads TGCAGTGCTAGAGTAGGAACCTGGGGCTATGGCTACACCTTC. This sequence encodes CSARVGTWGYGYTF.

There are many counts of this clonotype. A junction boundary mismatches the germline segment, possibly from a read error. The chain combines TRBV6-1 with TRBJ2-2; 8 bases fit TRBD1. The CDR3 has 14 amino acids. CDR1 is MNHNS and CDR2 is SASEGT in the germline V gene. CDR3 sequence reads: CASRDRGDGGELFF. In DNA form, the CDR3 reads TGTGCCAGCCGTGACAGGGGAGACGGCGGGGAGCTGTTTTTT.

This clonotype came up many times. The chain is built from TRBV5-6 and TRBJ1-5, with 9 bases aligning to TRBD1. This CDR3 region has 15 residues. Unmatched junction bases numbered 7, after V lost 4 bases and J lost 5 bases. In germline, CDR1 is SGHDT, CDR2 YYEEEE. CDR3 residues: CASSPSRDRDQPQHF. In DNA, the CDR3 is TGTGCCAGCAGCCCGTCCCGGGACAGGGATCAGCCCCAGCATTTT.

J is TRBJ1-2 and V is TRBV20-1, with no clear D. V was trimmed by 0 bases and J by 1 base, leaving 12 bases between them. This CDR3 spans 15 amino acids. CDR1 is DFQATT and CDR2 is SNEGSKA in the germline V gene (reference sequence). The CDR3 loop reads CSARDPADYNYGYTF. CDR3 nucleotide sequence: TGCAGTGCTAGAGATCCGGCAGATTATAACTATGGCTACACCTTC.

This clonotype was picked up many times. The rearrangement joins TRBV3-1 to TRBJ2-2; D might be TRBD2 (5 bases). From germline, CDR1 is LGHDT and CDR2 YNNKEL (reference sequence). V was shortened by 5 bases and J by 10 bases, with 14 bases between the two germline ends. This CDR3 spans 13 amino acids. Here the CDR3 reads CASSVVEGMELFF. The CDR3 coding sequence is TGTGCCAGCAGCGTGGTTGAGGGCATGGAGCTGTTTTTT. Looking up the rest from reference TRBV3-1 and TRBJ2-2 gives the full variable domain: DTAVSQTPKYLVTQMGNDKSIKCEQNLGHDTMYWYKQDSKKFLKIMFSYNNKELIINETVPNRFSPKSPDKAHLNLHINSLELGDSAVYFCASSVVEGMELFFGEGSRLTVL.

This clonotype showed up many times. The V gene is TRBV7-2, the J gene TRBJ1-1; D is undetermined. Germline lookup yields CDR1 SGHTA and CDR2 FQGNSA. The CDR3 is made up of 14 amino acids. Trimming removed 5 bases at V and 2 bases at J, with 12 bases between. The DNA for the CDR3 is TGTGCCAGCAGCCCGCCGCGGACCAACACTGAAGCTTTCTTT. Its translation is CASSPPRTNTEAFF.

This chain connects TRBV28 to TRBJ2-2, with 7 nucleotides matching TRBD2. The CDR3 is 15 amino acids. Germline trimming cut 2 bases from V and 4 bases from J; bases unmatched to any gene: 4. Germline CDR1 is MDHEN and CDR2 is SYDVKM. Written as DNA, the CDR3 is TGTGCCAGCAGTTTAGCGGGAGTCCGCACCGGGGAGCTGTTTTTT. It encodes CASSLAGVRTGELFF.

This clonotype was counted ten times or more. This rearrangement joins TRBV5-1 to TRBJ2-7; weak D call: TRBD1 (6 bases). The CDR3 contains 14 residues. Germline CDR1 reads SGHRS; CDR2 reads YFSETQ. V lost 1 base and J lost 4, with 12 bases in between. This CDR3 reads CASSLTAGEYEQYF. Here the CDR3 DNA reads TGCGCCAGCAGCTTGACGGCAGGGGAGTACGAGCAGTACTTC.

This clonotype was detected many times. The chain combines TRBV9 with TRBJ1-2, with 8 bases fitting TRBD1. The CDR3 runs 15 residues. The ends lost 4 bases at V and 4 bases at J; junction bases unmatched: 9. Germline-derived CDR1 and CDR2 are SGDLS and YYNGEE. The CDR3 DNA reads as TGTGCCAGCAGCCCTGGCGGACAGGGAAGCTATGGCTACACCTTC. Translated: CASSPGGQGSYGYTF.

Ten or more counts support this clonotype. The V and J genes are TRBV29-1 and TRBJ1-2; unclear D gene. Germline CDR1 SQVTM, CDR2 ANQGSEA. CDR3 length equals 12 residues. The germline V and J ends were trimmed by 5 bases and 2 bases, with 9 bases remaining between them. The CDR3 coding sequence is TGCAGCGTTTATGGCGGGAACTATGGCTACACCTTC. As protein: CSVYGGNYGYTF.

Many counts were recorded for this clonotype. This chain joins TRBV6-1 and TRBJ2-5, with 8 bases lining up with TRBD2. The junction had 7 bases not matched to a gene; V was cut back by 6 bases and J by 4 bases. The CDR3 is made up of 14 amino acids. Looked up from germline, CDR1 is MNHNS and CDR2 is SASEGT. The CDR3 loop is CASSRGLAPETQYF. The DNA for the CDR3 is TGTGCCAGCAGCCGAGGACTAGCCCCAGAGACCCAGTACTTC.

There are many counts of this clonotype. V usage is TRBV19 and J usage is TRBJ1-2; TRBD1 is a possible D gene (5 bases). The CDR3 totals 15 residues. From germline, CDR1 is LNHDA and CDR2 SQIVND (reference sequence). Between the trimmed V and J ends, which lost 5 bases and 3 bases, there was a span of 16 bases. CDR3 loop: CASSYWTGTDYGYTF. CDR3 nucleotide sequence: TGTGCCAGTAGTTATTGGACGGGGACGGACTATGGCTACACCTTC.

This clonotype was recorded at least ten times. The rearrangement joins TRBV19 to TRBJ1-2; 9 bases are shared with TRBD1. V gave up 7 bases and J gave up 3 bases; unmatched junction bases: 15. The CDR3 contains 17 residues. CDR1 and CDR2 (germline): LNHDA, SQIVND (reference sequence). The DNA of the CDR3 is TGTGCCAGTACCTCGGGCGGAGGACAGGGGCTTTACTATGGCTACACCTTC. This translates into CASTSGGGQGLYYGYTF.